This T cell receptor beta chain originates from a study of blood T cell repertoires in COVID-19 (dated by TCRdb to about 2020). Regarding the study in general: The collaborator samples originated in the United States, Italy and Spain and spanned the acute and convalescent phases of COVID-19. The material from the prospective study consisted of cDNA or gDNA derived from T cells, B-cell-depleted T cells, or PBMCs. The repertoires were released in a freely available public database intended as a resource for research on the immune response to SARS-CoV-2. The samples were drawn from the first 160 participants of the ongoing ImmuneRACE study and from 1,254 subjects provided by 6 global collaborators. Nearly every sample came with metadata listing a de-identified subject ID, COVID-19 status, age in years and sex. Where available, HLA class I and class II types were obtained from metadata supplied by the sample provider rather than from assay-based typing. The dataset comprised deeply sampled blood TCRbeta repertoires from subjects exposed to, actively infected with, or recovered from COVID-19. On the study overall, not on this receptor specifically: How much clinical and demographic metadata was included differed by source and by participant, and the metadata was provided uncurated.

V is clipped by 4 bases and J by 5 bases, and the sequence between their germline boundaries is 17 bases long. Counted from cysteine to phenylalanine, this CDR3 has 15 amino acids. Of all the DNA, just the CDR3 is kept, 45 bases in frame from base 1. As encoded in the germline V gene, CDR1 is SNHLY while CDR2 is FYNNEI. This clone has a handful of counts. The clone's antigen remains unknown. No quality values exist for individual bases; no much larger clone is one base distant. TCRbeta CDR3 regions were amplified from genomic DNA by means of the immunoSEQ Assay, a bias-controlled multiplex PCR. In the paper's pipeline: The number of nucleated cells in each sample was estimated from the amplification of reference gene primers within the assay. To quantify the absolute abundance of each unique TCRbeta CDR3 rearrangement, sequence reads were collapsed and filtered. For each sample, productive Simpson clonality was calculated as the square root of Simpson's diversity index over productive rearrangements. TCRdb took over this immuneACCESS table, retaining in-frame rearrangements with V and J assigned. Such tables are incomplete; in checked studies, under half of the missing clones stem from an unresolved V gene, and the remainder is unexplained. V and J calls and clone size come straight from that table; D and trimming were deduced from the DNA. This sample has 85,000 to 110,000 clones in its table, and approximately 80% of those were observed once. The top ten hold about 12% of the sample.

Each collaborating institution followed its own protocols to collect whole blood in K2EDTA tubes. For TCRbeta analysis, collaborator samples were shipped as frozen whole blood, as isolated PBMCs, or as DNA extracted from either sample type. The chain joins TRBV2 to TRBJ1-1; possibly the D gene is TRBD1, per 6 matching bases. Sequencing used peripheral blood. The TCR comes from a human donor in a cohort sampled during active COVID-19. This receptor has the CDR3 CASSVPGGGRTEAFF. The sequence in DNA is TGTGCCAGCAGTGTCCCCGGGGGGGGGCGGACTGAAGCTTTCTTT.